This TCR beta chain stems from a study of identifying expanded T cells in peripheral blood. The V gene end was trimmed by 0 bases and the J gene end by 10 bases; junction bases not matched to a gene: 7. Looked up from germline, CDR1 is SGHRS and CDR2 is YFSETQ. The CDR3 spans 16 residues. Only in-frame clones appear in the TCRdb table, and some are missing; sequencing was by immunoSEQ multiplex PCR. The data hold around 100,000 clones, with 85% to 90% observed a single time. The source material was blood. The chain combines TRBV5-1 with TRBJ1-6, with 10 bases identical to TRBD1. This clonotype was sampled from a person aged 18 to 75 in good health. As DNA, the CDR3 is TGCGCCAGCAGCTTGGCGGACAGGGGGAATGGATCACCCCTCCACTTT. Encoded protein: CASSLADRGNGSPLHF.